The 19 T cell receptor beta chains in this list originate from one sample, sequenced in a study of blood T cells in healthy people across ages (dated by TCRdb to between 2015 and 2017). The library was obtained by 5' RACE. Instrument used: Illumina HiSeq 2500. A second PCR of roughly 7 to 12 cycles was performed with a sample-barcoded 5' primer and a J-beta primer mix. TCRdb took the public reads, trimmed them with fastp at Q25, ran MiXCR for clone calling and kept in-frame beta chains. All rows with the same CDR3 protein become a single entry with the most common DNA and genes. This sample holds around 800,000 distinct CDR3 sequences; roughly 24% were observed only once. In total, the top ten clones hold 3% of the sample. The sample was also reused in another study, on T cells of mothers and their children.

The specimen was blood. The receptors come from a boy aged 5-17 years in good health.

The sample holds a few counts of this clonotype. The rearrangement uses TRBV7-9 and TRBJ2-5; D is possibly TRBD1 (6 bases). In germline, CDR1 is SEHNR, CDR2 FQNEAQ (reference sequence). With 1 base removed from V and 2 bases from J, the gap between germline ends came to 11 bases. CDR3 length: 15 amino acids. The DNA of the CDR3 is TGTGCCAGCAGCTTAGAGGCCAGGGGACAAGAGACCCAGTACTTC. Amino acids: CASSLEARGQETQYF.

This clonotype occurred many times. This chain joins TRBV10-3 and TRBJ1-4; TRBD1 matches 8 bases. The CDR3 runs 13 residues. With V trimmed by 6 bases and J by 7 bases, 4 bases remained unmatched. The germline V gene has CDR1 ENHRY and CDR2 SYGVKD. The CDR3 DNA is TGTGCCATCAGCGGACAGGGATTTGAAAAACTGTTTTTT. Its protein is CAISGQGFEKLFF.

This clonotype was seen a few times. This chain joins TRBV5-5 and TRBJ2-7, with no clear D. The CDR3 runs to 15 residues. Trimming cost V 4 bases and J 4 bases, with 18 bases left between them. The germline CDR1 and CDR2 sequences are SGHKS and YYEKEE (reference sequence). Written as DNA, the CDR3 is TGTGCCAGCAGCCAAGTAGTCCGAGAGGAATACGAGCAGTACTTC. Translated, it gives CASSQVVREEYEQYF.

This clonotype was counted only a few times. The chain has TRBV4-2 and TRBJ1-2, with D tentatively TRBD1 (5 bases). The CDR3 spans 13 residues. The V gene lost 1 base and the J gene lost 8 bases, with 11 bases spanning the gap. Germline loops: CDR1 LGHNA, CDR2 YNFKEQ. DNA for the CDR3: TGTGCCAGCAGCCAAGCCCAGGGACGCGGCTACACCTTC. Amino acids: CASSQAQGRGYTF.

In nucleotides, the CDR3 is TGTGCCAGCAGTGAAGTCCGGGCCTTGAGAGAGGGAAGCACAGATACGCAGTATTTT. Its protein is CASSEVRALREGSTDTQYF. The chain is built from TRBV2 and TRBJ2-3, with D possibly TRBD2 on 5 matching bases. V was pared by 1 base and J by 0 bases, with 20 bases between. This CDR3 comprises 19 residues. CDR1 is SNHLY, CDR2 FYNNEI, per germline.

V is TRBV3-1 and J is TRBJ2-1; D gene ambiguous. The CDR3 is 11 amino acids. Germline V gene lookup returns CDR1 LGHDT and CDR2 YNNKEL (reference sequence). V lost 1 base, J lost 9 bases, and 4 bases lay in between. In nucleotides, the CDR3 is TGTGCCAGCAGCCAAGTACGTGAGCAGTTCTTC. It is translated as CASSQVREQFF.

The chain has TRBV7-2 and TRBJ2-1; D gene uncertain. The V end lost 11 bases, the J end lost 0 bases, and 17 bases lay between the germline ends. This CDR3 has 15 residues. CDR1 SGHTA and CDR2 FQGNSA come from the germline V gene. CDR3 sequence: CALRAAQSSYNEQFF. The CDR3 DNA is TGTGCCCTCCGGGCGGCCCAGAGCTCCTACAATGAGCAGTTCTTC.

This chain uses TRBV20-1 with TRBJ2-7, with a weak D call TRBD1 (6 bases). CDR1 and CDR2 (germline): DFQATT, SNEGSKA (reference sequence). Trimming removed 5 bases at V and 7 bases at J, with 12 bases between. There are 11 residues in the CDR3. CDR3 residues: CSAARRGEQYF. As DNA, the CDR3 is TGCAGTGCTGCTCGAAGGGGGGAGCAGTACTTC.

This clonotype has just a few counts. This chain connects TRBV10-3 to TRBJ2-6; D is perhaps TRBD2 (6 bases). The CDR3 spans 15 residues. Germline lookup yields CDR1 ENHRY and CDR2 SYGVKD. The V and J ends lost 6 bases and 5 bases respectively, with 14 bases between them. CDR3 sequence reads: CAIREGTGWANVLTF. DNA of the CDR3: TGTGCCATCAGGGAGGGAACAGGATGGGCCAACGTCCTGACTTTC.

This clonotype was found a few times. The genes are TRBV6-5 and TRBJ2-1; D ambiguous. Germline assignment: CDR1 MNHEY and CDR2 SVGAGI. The CDR3 is 14 amino acids. With 4 bases removed from V and 6 bases from J, the gap between germline ends came to 13 bases. CDR3 sequence reads: CASSSPGIRNEQFF. CDR3 nucleotides: TGTGCCAGCAGTTCCCCGGGTATACGCAATGAGCAGTTCTTC.

This clonotype appeared a few times. This chain connects TRBV21-1 to TRBJ2-7; TRBD1 was called by the table and not checked on the DNA. TRBV21-1 is recorded as a pseudogene. The CDR3 extends over 16 amino acids. The CDR3 region has the DNA TGTGCCAGCAGCTTTCTGGGGGGGAGCACCTCCTACGAGCAGTACTTC. It is translated as CASSFLGGSTSYEQYF.

This chain joins TRBV12-3 or TRBV12-4 and TRBJ2-5, with 9 bases lining up with TRBD2. V was pared by 6 bases and J by 2 bases, with 7 bases of the junction left unmatched. The CDR3 totals 15 residues. The CDR3 loop is CASRLGTSRQETQYF. DNA of the CDR3: TGTGCCAGCAGACTGGGGACTAGCCGGCAAGAGACCCAGTACTTC.

A few counts support this clonotype. The J gene is TRBJ1-1, the V gene TRBV20-1; D call uncertain. The CDR3 extends over 13 amino acids. The germline V gene encodes CDR1 DFQATT and CDR2 SNEGSKA (reference sequence). Trimming removed 3 bases from V and 0 bases from J, with 8 bases in between. The CDR3 here is CSARIQMNTEAFF. The CDR3, as DNA: TGCAGTGCTAGGATACAGATGAACACTGAAGCTTTCTTT.

V is TRBV5-1 and J is TRBJ1-2, with D hard to call. V lost 1 base and J lost 2, with 12 bases in between. The CDR3 has 15 residues. Germline CDR1 SGHRS, CDR2 YFSETQ. The CDR3 DNA sequence: TGCGCCAGCAGCTTGAGCCAGCTTGTAAACTATGGCTACACCTTC. Translated, it gives CASSLSQLVNYGYTF.

This clonotype was seen only a few times. This chain joins TRBV9 and TRBJ2-7; 7 bases are a match to TRBD2. Germline lookup yields CDR1 SGDLS and CDR2 YYNGEE. The length of the CDR3 is 14 residues. The ends lost 5 bases at V and 2 bases at J; junction bases unmatched: 7. The CDR3, as DNA: TGTGCCAGCAGTAAGGGAGGGCGGCCCTACGAGCAGTACTTC. Translation gives CASSKGGRPYEQYF. Variable domain in full (rest from reference TRBV9 and TRBJ2-7): DSGVTQTPKHLITATGQRVTLRCSPRSGDLSVYWYQQSLDQGLQFLIQYYNGEERAKGNILERFSAQQFPDLHSELNLSSLELGDSALYFCASSKGGRPYEQYFGPGTRLTVT.

V gene TRBV12-5 combines with J gene TRBJ2-1; 11 nucleotides align to TRBD2. Per the germline V gene, CDR1 is LGHNT and CDR2 is FRNRAP. This CDR3 has 15 residues. The V and J ends lost 6 bases and 4 bases, in that order; junction bases with no gene match: 5. CDR3 bases: TGTGCTAGTGGATCGGGACTAGCGGAATACAATGAGCAGTTCTTC. It yields the protein CASGSGLAEYNEQFF.

This chain links TRBV28 with TRBJ2-5, with unresolved D. The J call may be in error: the DNA end matches TRBJ2-7 better. The V gene's germline CDR1 is MDHEN and CDR2 SYDVKM. The CDR3 covers 15 residues. CDR3 amino acids: CASSLIVPGSYEQYF. CDR3 nucleotides: TGTGCCAGCAGTTTAATCGTCCCCGGCAGCTACGAGCAGTACTTC.

This clonotype was picked up a small number of times. The gene calls are TRBV10-3 and TRBJ1-4; D is possibly TRBD1 (5 bases). Trimming took 10 bases from V and 9 from J, leaving 18 bases between them. The CDR3 extends over 13 amino acids. Per germline, CDR1 ENHRY and CDR2 SYGVKD. The CDR3 coding sequence is TGTGCCACGAGCGGGGGTTATGGAAAAAAACTGTTTTTT. It is translated as CATSGGYGKKLFF.

This rearrangement joins TRBV7-8 to TRBJ2-5; 7 nucleotides line up with TRBD2. Near its end, the DNA agrees better with TRBJ2-7, so the J call may be wrong. The CDR3 spans 14 residues. CDR1 and CDR2 from the germline V gene are SGHVS and FQNEAQ. The CDR3 DNA reads TGTGCCAGCAGCTCAGGACTAGATACCTACGAGCAGTACTTC. Protein: CASSSGLDTYEQYF.